These 21 T cell receptor beta chains share one sample of origin, sequenced in a study of regulatory T cells in long-lasting Graves disease. Arm-PCR of CDR3 regions and iRepertoire HTBI primers were the basis on which TCR beta libraries were built. TCRdb passed the multiplex PCR reads through MiXCR, listing each CDR3 protein once. The sample yields approximately 540,000 distinct CDR3 sequences, 12% seen once. This sample's time point: newly diagnosed GD, antithyroid drugs for less than 3 months. Extracted RNA from PBMCs served as the source of the TCR library. Another study also made use of these data, one on T cells in Graves' hyperthyroidism and ophthalmopathy.

The starting material was peripheral blood mononuclear cells (PBMCs), obtained at new diagnosis, from a patient treated with antithyroid drugs. The receptor set was obtained from a woman aged 25 to 39 with Graves disease.

The J gene is TRBJ1-2, the V gene TRBV5-1; 11 nucleotides agree with TRBD1. V shed 4 bases and J 4 bases; nucleotides not matched to a gene: 6. CDR3 length: 15 amino acids. CDR1 SGHRS and CDR2 YFSETQ come from the germline V gene. Here the CDR3 reads CASSQTGTGGYGYTF. For the CDR3, the DNA is TGCGCCAGCAGCCAGACCGGGACAGGGGGCTATGGCTACACCTTC. Full variable domain (remainder filled in from reference TRBV5-1 and TRBJ1-2): KAGVTQTPRYLIKTRGQQVTLSCSPISGHRSVSWYQQTPGQGLQFLFEYFSETQRNKGNFPGRFSGRQFSNSRSEMNVSTLELGDSALYLCASSQTGTGGYGYTFGSGTRLTVV.

The table lists this clonotype with many counts. CDR3 in DNA: TGTGCCAGTGTTGGGGGGCAGGTTAACTATGGCTACACCTTC. Protein product: CASVGGQVNYGYTF. The rearrangement joins TRBV28 to TRBJ1-2, with D possibly matching TRBD1 (6 bases). The CDR3 sequence is 14 residues long. V lost 9 bases and J lost 1, with 15 bases in between. Germline loops: CDR1 MDHEN, CDR2 SYDVKM.

V is TRBV7-8 and J is TRBJ1-5; D is perhaps TRBD1 (5 bases). From germline, CDR1 is SGHVS and CDR2 FQNEAQ. The V and J ends lost 1 base and 9 bases respectively, with 16 bases between them. The CDR3 extends over 15 amino acids. The CDR3 reads CASSLGGEVGGPQHF. CDR3 coding DNA: TGTGCCAGCAGCTTAGGGGGAGAGGTGGGGGGGCCCCAGCATTTT.

Points on this clonotype: Relative to the germline gene, one junction end is altered; a read error may explain this. This rearrangement joins TRBV7-6 to TRBJ2-1; the match to TRBD2 covers 7 bases. The CDR3 sequence is 12 residues long. The germline V gene encodes CDR1 SGHVS and CDR2 FNYEAQ. The DNA for the CDR3 is TGTGCCACCAGCCTTGGCGGGGGTGAGCAGTTCTTC. It codes for CATSLGGGEQFF.

The genes are TRBV27 and TRBJ2-1; 7 positions match TRBD1. V lost 4 bases and J lost 8; bases outside the gene matches: 14. CDR3 size: 16 residues. The V gene's germline CDR1 is MNHEY and CDR2 SMNVEV (reference sequence). CDR3 residues: CASSSQDRSVFDEQFF. The CDR3 region has the DNA TGTGCCAGCAGTTCCCAGGACAGGTCGGTATTCGATGAGCAGTTCTTC.

This clonotype was observed at least ten times. The V and J genes are TRBV29-1 and TRBJ2-7, with TRBD2 as a possible D gene (6 bases). CDR1 is SQVTM, CDR2 ANQGSEA, per germline. The CDR3 runs 14 residues. V was pared by 4 bases and J by 4 bases, with 17 bases between. DNA for the CDR3: TGCAGCGTTGTTCTCCGCTGGGGGGTTTACGAGCAGTACTTC. Residues: CSVVLRWGVYEQYF.

The chain carries TRBV29-1 and TRBJ1-1, with unresolved D. There are 11 residues in the CDR3. Between the trimmed V and J ends, which lost 7 bases and 5 bases, there was a span of 11 bases. Germline V gene lookup returns CDR1 SQVTM and CDR2 ANQGSEA. For the CDR3, the DNA is TGCAGCGCCGAAGGCGGTACTGAAGCTTTCTTT. It translates to CSAEGGTEAFF.

This clonotype was counted many times. The V gene is TRBV16, the J gene TRBJ1-5; the D is unclear. V was clipped by 0 bases and J by 9 bases, with 15 bases between them. Germline V gene sequence: CDR1 KGHSY, CDR2 FQNENV. This CDR3 region has 15 residues. CDR3 sequence: CASSQSGSQGRPQHF. As DNA, the CDR3 is TGTGCCAGCAGCCAATCGGGCAGCCAAGGGAGGCCCCAGCATTTT. The full variable domain, rest sourced from reference TRBV16 and TRBJ1-5, is GEEVAQTPKHLVRGEGQKAKLYCAPIKGHSYVFWYQQVLKNEFKFLISFQNENVFDETGMPKERFSAKCLPNSPCSLEIQATKLEDSAVYFCASSQSGSQGRPQHFGDGTRLSIL.

This clonotype has only a few counts. V usage is TRBV6-5 and J usage is TRBJ2-3; D might be TRBD1 (6 bases). The CDR3 runs 15 residues. V was trimmed by 3 bases and J by 3 bases, leaving 13 bases between them. Germline values: CDR1 MNHEY, CDR2 SVGAGI. The chain's CDR3 is CASSYLGDKTDTQYF. CDR3 sequence (DNA): TGTGCCAGCAGTTATCTTGGGGACAAGACAGATACGCAGTATTTT.

This clonotype was seen at least ten times. The chain links TRBV7-2 to TRBJ1-1; 7 bases map to TRBD1. V was pared by 1 base and J by 1 base, with 12 bases of the junction left unmatched. CDR3 length: 18 amino acids. The V gene's germline CDR1 is SGHTA and CDR2 FQGNSA. CDR3 residues: CASSLEMYWGDRNTEAFF. Here the CDR3 DNA reads TGTGCCAGCAGCTTAGAGATGTACTGGGGGGACAGGAACACTGAAGCTTTCTTT.

The sample holds many counts of this clonotype. The genes are TRBV12-3 or TRBV12-4 and TRBJ2-3, with 12 positions matching TRBD2. The junction had 2 bases not matched to a gene; V was cut back by 2 bases and J by 2 bases. The CDR3 is 16 residues long. The DNA of the CDR3 is TGTGCCAGCAGTTTACTAGCGGGAGGGCCCACAGATACGCAGTATTTT. It encodes CASSLLAGGPTDTQYF.

This clonotype was seen many times. The chain links TRBV20-1 to TRBJ1-2; 10 bases are a match to TRBD1. Germline lookup yields CDR1 DFQATT and CDR2 SNEGSKA (reference sequence). V dropped 3 bases and J dropped 1; count of bases not matched to a gene: 5. The CDR3 spans 15 residues. The CDR3 loop is CSASPGTGDNYGYTF. The CDR3 DNA follows: TGCAGTGCTAGCCCCGGGACAGGGGATAACTATGGCTACACCTTC.

This clonotype was observed many times. DNA for the CDR3: TGCAGTGCTAGCGCCCGGGACCGAGCCTACGAGCAGTACTTC. Translated: CSASARDRAYEQYF. The rearrangement joins TRBV20-1 to TRBJ2-7, with D perhaps TRBD1 or TRBD2 (5 bases each). The germline gives CDR1 DFQATT, CDR2 SNEGSKA (reference sequence). Trimming removed 3 bases at V and 2 bases at J, with 14 bases between. The CDR3 extends over 14 amino acids.

This clonotype has a count of ten or more. The chain couples TRBV19 to TRBJ2-1, with 12 positions matching TRBD2. Per germline, CDR1 LNHDA and CDR2 SQIVND (reference sequence). CDR3 length equals 17 residues. V shed 5 bases, J shed 9 bases, and the junction held 14 bases outside the gene matches. CDR3 in DNA: TGTGCCAGTAGTCTCCGGACTAGCGGGAATTCCCATGGTGAGCAGTTCTTC. Translating it yields CASSLRTSGNSHGEQFF.

There are many counts of this clonotype. This rearrangement joins TRBV24-1 to TRBJ2-1, with D perhaps matching TRBD1 (6 bases). Germline V gene lookup returns CDR1 KGHDR and CDR2 SFDVKD. The CDR3 is made up of 12 amino acids. With 7 bases removed from V and 8 bases from J, the gap between germline ends came to 11 bases. CDR3 DNA: TGTGCCACCAGCCGGACAGAGGATGAGCAGTTCTTC. As protein: CATSRTEDEQFF.

J is TRBJ2-1 and V is TRBV19, with D perhaps matching TRBD1 (6 bases). Trimming stripped 3 bases from V and 5 bases from J, with 11 bases between. Germline V gives CDR1 LNHDA, CDR2 SQIVND (reference sequence). The CDR3 runs 14 residues. The CDR3 DNA reads TGTGCCAGTAGTATTATGGGGACAAACAATGAGCAGTTCTTC. Translating it yields CASSIMGTNNEQFF.

This clonotype was detected many times. The chain combines TRBV2 with TRBJ2-5, with 7 bases matching TRBD2. V was clipped by 6 bases and J by 4 bases; unmatched bases: 2. CDR1 and CDR2 from the germline V gene are SNHLY and FYNNEI. The CDR3 is 12 residues long. The CDR3 bases are TGTGCCAGCAGCGCGGGGGTAGAGACCCAGTACTTC. Translating gives CASSAGVETQYF. The full variable domain, rest sourced from reference TRBV2 and TRBJ2-5, is EPEVTQTPSHQVTQMGQEVILRCVPISNHLYFYWYRQILGQKVEFLVSFYNNEISEKSEIFDDQFSVERPDGSNFTLKIRSTKLEDSAMYFCASSAGVETQYFGPGTRLLVL.

This clonotype showed up many times. This chain uses TRBV19 with TRBJ1-5; D is unresolved. The CDR3 is 16 amino acids. Deletions cut 3 bases from V and 0 bases from J, with 12 bases between. The germline V gene has CDR1 LNHDA and CDR2 SQIVND (reference sequence). The DNA of the CDR3 is TGTGCCAGTAGTATCACCTCGGGATATAGCAATCAGCCCCAGCATTTT. This encodes CASSITSGYSNQPQHF.

This clonotype was seen at least ten times. The V call is TRBV13, the J call TRBJ2-7, with D maybe TRBD1 (6 bases). Per the germline V gene, CDR1 is PRHDT and CDR2 is FYEKMQ (reference sequence). The CDR3 is 15 amino acids. V shed 4 bases and J shed 2 bases, with 15 bases lying between them. CDR3 coding DNA: TGTGCCAGCAGCTCAGTCCGGGACAAGACCTACGAGCAGTACTTC. Protein sequence: CASSSVRDKTYEQYF.

This clonotype has at least ten counts. The rearrangement uses TRBV30 and TRBJ1-1; D call uncertain. V lost 4 bases, J lost 5 bases, and 11 bases lay in between. Germline CDR1 and CDR2: GTSNPN and SVGIG (reference sequence). This CDR3 has 12 amino acids. The CDR3 nucleotides are TGTGCCTGGACAATGGGCAGAACTGAAGCTTTCTTT. Residues: CAWTMGRTEAFF.

Many counts were recorded for this clonotype. The genes are TRBV15 and TRBJ2-3; no clear D. V was shortened by 3 bases and J by 0 bases, with 10 bases between the two germline ends. This CDR3 region has 15 residues. Per germline, CDR1 LNHNV and CDR2 YYDKDF (reference sequence). The CDR3: CATSSPHSSTDTQYF. In DNA, the CDR3 is TGTGCCACCAGCAGCCCACATAGTAGCACAGATACGCAGTATTTT.